Described below is a single TCR beta chain sequence and its context. This record comes from a study of control samples from healthy donors and cancer patients. The protocol was immunoSEQ multiplex PCR, while the TCRdb copy is restricted to in-frame clones and leaves out a portion. Found here are 100,000 or so clones, just over 90% of them singletons; the top ten hold 2.5%. The sequence was collected from a woman under 30 in good health. Sequencing was done on a sample of blood.

CDR3 bases: TGTGCCACCAGTGCCCAGGAAAGAATGGGGGGCTACACCTTC. Translating it yields CATSAQERMGGYTF. The rearrangement joins TRBV24-1 to TRBJ1-2; D uncertain. Germline V CDR1 and CDR2: KGHDR, SFDVKD. The CDR3 runs to 14 residues. V shed 5 bases and J shed 8 bases, with 17 bases lying between them.